The present TCR beta chain was sequenced within a study of T cell responses to AZD1222 COVID-19 vaccine. The repertoire was sequenced with immunoSEQ multiplex PCR; TCRdb's copy has only in-frame clones and lacks some. The sample records around 140,000 clones, approximately 94% being singletons. Comment on this clone: Its target is unknown.

V was clipped by 2 bases and J by 8 bases, with 11 bases between them. Germline V gene data show CDR1 as SGHRS and CDR2 as YFSETQ. There are 13 residues in the CDR3. Study-wide points: Researchers report vaccine-associated CD4 TCRs spanning spike, with dominance at 160-218 and 743-854. Donors, mostly white British, included more females; clonal diversity was possibly underestimated. There were repertoire samples only from the period after the peak T cell response. Unmutated variant regions reportedly attract nearly half of all spike-specific TCRs.

The chain couples TRBV5-1 to TRBJ1-5; possible D gene TRBD1, 5 bases. The source was peripheral blood, collected on day 0 of AZD1222 vaccination. The sequence came from an adult in good health. Here the CDR3 DNA reads TGCGCCAGCAGCTTCGAGGGGATGGAGCCCCAGCATTTT. It translates to CASSFEGMEPQHF.